These T cell receptor beta chains were read from a single sample in a study of T cell repertoires in cytomegalovirus infection. Each CDR3 protein is one row after TCRdb ran MiXCR on the reads. Among 200,000 to 250,000 distinct CDR3 sequences listed, roughly an eighth were seen once. The sequenced sample consisted of PBMCs. The receptor source for this set is a human donor in good health (CMV status not recorded). Some clones in this sample may be carry-over from other donors' samples. Both conserved end residues are trimmed from each CDR3.

v_gene	len	j_gene	CDR3aa
TRBV20-1	11	TRBJ1-4	SAKSTSYEKLF
TRBV4-3	12	TRBJ1-2	ASSPGSDFYGYT
TRBV20-1	12	TRBJ2-2	SAEIAGGSGELF
TRBV7-2	14	TRBJ1-5	ASSGGSRAGNQPQH
TRBV11-2	10	TRBJ1-1	ASNLGGNEAF
TRBV7-2	12	TRBJ1-2	ASSLGGLDYGYT
TRBV28	14	TRBJ1-2	ASSNGTGGSFYGYT
TRBV7-2	13	TRBJ1-2	ASSSTTGTNYGYT
TRBV7-2	16	TRBJ1-6	ASSFTGGRGSYNSPLH
TRBV25-1	15	TRBJ2-1	ASSFTPLRENYNEQF
TRBV7-2	13	TRBJ1-1	ASSLAGGGNTEAF
TRBV19	11	TRBJ1-1	ASSIDRDTEAF
TRBV2	14	TRBJ2-2	ASSELATLITGELF
TRBV7-2	12	TRBJ2-7	ASSSGGSSYEQY
TRBV7-2	10	TRBJ2-1	ASSLSQGEQF
TRBV7-8	11	TRBJ1-1	ASSLQRQTEAF
TRBV19	10	TRBJ2-3	ASSSRLDTQY
TRBV6-2/TRBV6-3	13	TRBJ1-1	ASNPSPPVGTEAF
TRBV7-2	12	TRBJ1-2	ASSRDSANYGYT
TRBV19	10	TRBJ2-7	ATRDSFYEQY
TRBV7-2	13	TRBJ2-7	ASSLQRGSLYEQY
TRBV29-1	14	TRBJ1-1	SASGAQGPPNTEAF
TRBV4-1	14	TRBJ1-1	ASSQPGQGSRTEAF
TRBV7-2	12	TRBJ2-1	ASGASRSYNEQF